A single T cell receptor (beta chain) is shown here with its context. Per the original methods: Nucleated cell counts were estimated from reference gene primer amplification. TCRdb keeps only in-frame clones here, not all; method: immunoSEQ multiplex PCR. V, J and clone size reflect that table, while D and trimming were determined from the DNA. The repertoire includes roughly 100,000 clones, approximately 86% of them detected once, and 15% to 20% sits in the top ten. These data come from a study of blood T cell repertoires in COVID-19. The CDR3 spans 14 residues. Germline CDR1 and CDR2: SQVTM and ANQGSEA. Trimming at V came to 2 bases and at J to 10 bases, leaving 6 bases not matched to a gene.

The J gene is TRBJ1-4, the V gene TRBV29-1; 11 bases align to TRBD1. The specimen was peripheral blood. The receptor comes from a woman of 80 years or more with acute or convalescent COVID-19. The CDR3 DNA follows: TGCAGCGTTGAACCGGGACAGGGGGGGGGAAAACTGTTTTTT. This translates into CSVEPGQGGGKLFF.